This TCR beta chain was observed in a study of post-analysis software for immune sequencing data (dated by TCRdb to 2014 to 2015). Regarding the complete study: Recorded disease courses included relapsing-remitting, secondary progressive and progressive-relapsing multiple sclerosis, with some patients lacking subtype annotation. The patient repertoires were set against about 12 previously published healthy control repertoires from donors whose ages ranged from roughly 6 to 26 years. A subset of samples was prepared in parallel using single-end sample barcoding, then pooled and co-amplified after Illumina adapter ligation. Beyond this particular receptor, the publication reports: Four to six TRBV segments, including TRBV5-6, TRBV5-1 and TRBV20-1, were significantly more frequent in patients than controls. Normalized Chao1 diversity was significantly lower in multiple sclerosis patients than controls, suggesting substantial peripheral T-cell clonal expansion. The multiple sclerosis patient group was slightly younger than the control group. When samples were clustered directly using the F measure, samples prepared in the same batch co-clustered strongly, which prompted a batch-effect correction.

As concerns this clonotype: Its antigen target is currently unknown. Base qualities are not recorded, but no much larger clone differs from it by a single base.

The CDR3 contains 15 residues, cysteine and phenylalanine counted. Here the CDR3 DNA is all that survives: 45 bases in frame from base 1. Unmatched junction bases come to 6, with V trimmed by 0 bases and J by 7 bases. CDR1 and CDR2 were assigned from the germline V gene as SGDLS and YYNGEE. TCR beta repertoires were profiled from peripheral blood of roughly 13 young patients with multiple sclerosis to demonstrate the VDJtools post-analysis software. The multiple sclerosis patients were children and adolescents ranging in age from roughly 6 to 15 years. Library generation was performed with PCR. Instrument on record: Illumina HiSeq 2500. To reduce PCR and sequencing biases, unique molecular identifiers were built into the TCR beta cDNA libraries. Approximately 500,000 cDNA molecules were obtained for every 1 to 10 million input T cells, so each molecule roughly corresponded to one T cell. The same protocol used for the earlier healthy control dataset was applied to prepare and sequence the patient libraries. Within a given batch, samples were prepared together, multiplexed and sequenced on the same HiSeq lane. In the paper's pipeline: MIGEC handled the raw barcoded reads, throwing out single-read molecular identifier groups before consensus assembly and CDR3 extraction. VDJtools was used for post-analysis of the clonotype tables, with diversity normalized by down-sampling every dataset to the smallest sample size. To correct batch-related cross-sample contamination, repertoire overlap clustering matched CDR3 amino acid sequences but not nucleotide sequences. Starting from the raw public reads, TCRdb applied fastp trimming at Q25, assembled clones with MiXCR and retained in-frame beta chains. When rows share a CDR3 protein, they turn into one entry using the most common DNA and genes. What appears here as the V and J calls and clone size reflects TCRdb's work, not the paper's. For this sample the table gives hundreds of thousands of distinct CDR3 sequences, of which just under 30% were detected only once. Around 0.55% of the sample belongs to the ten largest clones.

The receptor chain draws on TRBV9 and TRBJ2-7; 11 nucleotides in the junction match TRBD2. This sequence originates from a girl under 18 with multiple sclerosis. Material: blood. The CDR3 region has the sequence CASSVGETSGTEQYF. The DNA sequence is TGTGCCAGCAGCGTAGGAGAGACTAGCGGGACTGAGCAGTACTTC.